This TCR beta chain is from a study of shared clonotypes between healthy human individuals. Generated by immunoSEQ multiplex PCR, the TCRdb table keeps only in-frame clones and is missing some. The sample shows 2 million to 2.5 million clones, less than 95% of them seen only once. Germline assignment: CDR1 SGHRS and CDR2 YFSETQ. The ends were cut back, 1 base at V and 5 bases at J, with 12 bases in the middle. The length of the CDR3 is 14 residues. In the CD4+ fraction, cells were divided into CD45RA+ naive and CD45RA-negative memory subsets. A word on this clone: Other DNA variants within this sample encode the same CDR3.

The gene calls are TRBV5-1 and TRBJ1-1; TRBD1 is a possible D gene (5 bases). Sequencing was done on a sample of naive CD4+ T cells from PBMCs. As for subset: CD45RA+ positively selected. This sequence was found in a man aged 18 to 30 in good health. Some clones in this sample may be carry-over from other donors' samples. CDR3 residues: CASSLPGRGTEAFF. DNA of the CDR3: TGCGCCAGCAGCTTGCCGGGGCGTGGGACTGAAGCTTTCTTT.